This TCR beta chain was observed in a study of identical twins. The CDR3 totals 16 residues. The germline V gene encodes CDR1 SGHTA and CDR2 FQGNSA. Trimming stripped 4 bases from V and 0 bases from J, with 13 bases between. Findings and caveats of the study: The study found weaker excess twin sharing in beta out-of-frame sequences.

In this sample, this clonotype turned up a few times. Its antigen is not identified. In TCRdb, the 5' RACE reads were re-called with MiXCR into one record per CDR3 protein. The sample contains some 200,000 distinct CDR3 sequences, around 8% of which appear only once. These same data were also listed under a study on yellow fever vaccine responses in identical twins. From that report: Among the twins, the vaccine T cell response reportedly seemed partly convergent and partly personalized.

This TCR came from a young woman in good health. The V gene is TRBV7-2, the J gene TRBJ2-1; D is unclear. Specimen: memory (CD45RO+) T cells sorted from blood. The CDR3 nucleotides are TGTGCCAGCAGCTATCAAGGACCGTCCTCCTACAATGAGCAGTTCTTC. This sequence encodes CASSYQGPSSYNEQFF. Filled out from reference TRBV7-2 and TRBJ2-1, the complete variable domain reads GAGVSQSPSNKVTEKGKDVELRCDPISGHTALYWYRQSLGQGLEFLIYFQGNSAPDKSGLPSDRFSAERTGGSVSTLTIQRTQQEDSAVYLCASSYQGPSSYNEQFFGPGTRLTVL.